This T cell receptor beta chain was identified in a study of identical twins. TCRdb fed the 5' RACE reads into MiXCR, producing one record per CDR3 protein. This sample has 1.5 million or so distinct CDR3 sequences, with 32% found just once. CDR1 and CDR2 from the germline V gene are SQVTM and ANQGSEA. The V and J ends lost 5 bases and 4 bases, in that order; junction bases with no gene match: 4. CDR3 size: 13 residues. The material sequenced was cord blood. The V gene is TRBV29-1, the J gene TRBJ2-3; 9 bases map to TRBD2. The TCR sequence derives from a newborn girl in good health. The CDR3 sequence is CSVLRGGADTQYF. In nucleotides, the CDR3 is TGCAGCGTTTTGCGGGGGGGCGCAGATACGCAGTATTTT.